A single sample gave rise to the 26 T cell receptor beta chains below, sequenced in a study of shared clonotypes between healthy human individuals. Sequencing used immunoSEQ multiplex PCR; TCRdb keeps in-frame clones, though not all of them. Here the sample spans some 900,000 clones, roughly 72% being singletons. Source material: memory CD4+ T cells sorted from blood. Subset meaning: CD45RA-negative fraction. The source of these receptors is a man aged 18 to 30 in good health.

The J gene is TRBJ2-3, the V gene TRBV5-1, with 12 bases identical to TRBD2. The CDR3 loop spans 17 amino acids. The ends lost 4 bases at V and 3 bases at J; junction bases unmatched: 9. CDR1 SGHRS and CDR2 YFSETQ come from the germline V gene. The CDR3 here is CASSERTSGVGTDTQYF. CDR3 nucleotides: TGCGCCAGCAGCGAGCGGACTAGCGGGGTTGGGACAGATACGCAGTATTTT.

The CDR3 loop is CASSRFDRPSEAFF. The CDR3 DNA reads TGTGCCAGCAGCCGATTTGATAGGCCCAGTGAAGCTTTCTTT. The chain couples TRBV7-8 to TRBJ1-1; the D is unclear. The CDR3 is 14 residues long. CDR1 and CDR2 from the germline V gene are SGHVS and FQNEAQ. V lost 5 bases and J 7 bases, leaving 17 bases between the germline ends. Based on the CDR3 plus reference TRBV7-8 and TRBJ1-1, the full variable domain is GAGVSQSPRYKVAKRGQDVALRCDPISGHVSLFWYQQALGQGPEFLTYFQNEAQLDKSGLPSDRFFAERPEGSVSTLKIQRTQQEDSAVYLCASSRFDRPSEAFFGQGTRLTVV.

This chain links TRBV30 with TRBJ2-7; D is ambiguous. The ends were cut back, 4 bases at V and 3 bases at J, with 16 bases in the middle. Germline CDR1 GTSNPN, CDR2 SVGIG (reference sequence). The CDR3 extends over 14 amino acids. CDR3 DNA sequence: TGTGCCTGGACCCTCCCGCATAATTACTACGAGCAGTACTTC. It translates to CAWTLPHNYYEQYF.

This clone was counted a single time. The chain uses TRBV10-3 and TRBJ1-2; D might be TRBD1 (5 bases). V was trimmed by 11 bases and J by 0 bases, leaving 16 bases between them. This CDR3 is 14 amino acids long. Germline V gene lookup returns CDR1 ENHRY and CDR2 SYGVKD. This CDR3 is CAVVGDPPNYGYTF. The CDR3 nucleotides read TGTGCCGTCGTGGGGGACCCCCCTAACTATGGCTACACCTTC.

The chain couples TRBV13 to TRBJ2-2; D might be TRBD2 (5 bases). Germline V gene sequence: CDR1 PRHDT, CDR2 FYEKMQ (reference sequence). This CDR3 is 14 amino acids long. Trimming pared 4 bases from V and 2 bases from J, leaving 8 bases between. For the CDR3, the DNA is TGTGCCAGCAGCTCCGGACTCAACACCGGGGAGCTGTTTTTT. Its protein product is CASSSGLNTGELFF.

This clone has a handful of counts. The chain carries TRBV5-6 and TRBJ1-1, with 8 bases lining up with TRBD1. Per germline, CDR1 SGHDT and CDR2 YYEEEE. V shed 4 bases and J 7 bases; nucleotides not matched to a gene: 3. The CDR3 has 12 residues. In nucleotides, the CDR3 is TGTGCCAGCAGCGTTGACAGGGGTGAAGCTTTCTTT. This encodes CASSVDRGEAFF.

The chain uses TRBV6-6 and TRBJ1-2, with TRBD1 identical over 7 bases. Germline V gives CDR1 MNHNY, CDR2 SVGAGI (reference sequence). CDR3 size: 15 residues. The V and J ends lost 6 bases and 0 bases, in that order; junction bases with no gene match: 7. CDR3 residues: CASSRGQAANYGYTF. DNA of the CDR3: TGTGCCAGCAGCCGAGGACAGGCTGCTAACTATGGCTACACCTTC.

The chain recombines TRBV2 with TRBJ1-1, with 10 bases lining up with TRBD1. The CDR3 is made up of 15 amino acids. Germline V gives CDR1 SNHLY, CDR2 FYNNEI. With 5 bases clipped from V and 3 bases from J, the junction kept 6 bases outside the gene matches. The CDR3 DNA reads TGTGCCAGCAGTTCCCCCGGGACAGGGGACACTGAAGCTTTCTTT. Its translation: CASSSPGTGDTEAFF.

This clone was counted between two and nine times. The chain combines TRBV30 with TRBJ1-2, with D hard to call. The CDR3 totals 13 residues. V lost 2 bases to trimming and J lost 0 bases, with 7 bases between them. CDR1 is GTSNPN, CDR2 SVGIG, per germline (reference sequence). The CDR3 is CAWSKQTNYGYTF. CDR3 sequence (DNA): TGTGCCTGGAGTAAACAGACTAACTATGGCTACACCTTC.

V is TRBV5-6 and J is TRBJ1-4; 7 bases are shared with TRBD1. Germline V lookup: CDR1 SGHDT, CDR2 YYEEEE. This CDR3 comprises 16 residues. The V segment lost 0 bases and the J segment 6 bases; nucleotides outside the gene matches: 8. Written as DNA, the CDR3 is TGTGCCAGCAGCTTGGCCGTAGGACAGGACTATGAAAAACTGTTTTTT. Protein: CASSLAVGQDYEKLFF.

This clone was counted a few times. This chain connects TRBV5-1 to TRBJ1-4; TRBD1 is a possible D gene (5 bases). Trimming took 0 bases from V and 0 from J, leaving 9 bases between them. Germline assignment: CDR1 SGHRS and CDR2 YFSETQ. The length of the CDR3 is 16 residues. The CDR3 spells CASSLGRVATNEKLFF. The CDR3 region has the DNA TGCGCCAGCAGCTTGGGCAGGGTAGCAACTAATGAAAAACTGTTTTTT.

The chain uses TRBV7-2 and TRBJ2-5; TRBD1 matches at 7 bases. Germline V gene lookup returns CDR1 SGHTA and CDR2 FQGNSA. CDR3 length: 16 amino acids. The ends lost 5 bases at V and 2 bases at J; junction bases unmatched: 11. The CDR3 sequence is CASSQEQGRIQETQYF. The CDR3 coding sequence is TGTGCCAGCAGCCAAGAACAGGGGCGGATACAAGAGACCCAGTACTTC.

This chain connects TRBV7-2 to TRBJ1-2, with D possibly TRBD1 on 6 matching bases. The CDR3 has 16 amino acids. The V end lost 0 bases, the J end lost 8 bases, and 19 bases lay between the germline ends. Germline lookup yields CDR1 SGHTA and CDR2 FQGNSA. This CDR3 reads CASSLALAGGTNGYTF. The DNA for the CDR3 is TGTGCCAGCAGCTTAGCCTTAGCTGGGGGGACAAACGGCTACACCTTC.

The chain joins TRBV7-9 to TRBJ1-3; the match to TRBD1 covers 7 bases. V gave up 5 bases and J gave up 0 bases; unmatched junction bases: 10. This CDR3 has 17 residues. Germline values: CDR1 SEHNR, CDR2 FQNEAQ (reference sequence). The CDR3 bases are TGTGCCAGCAGCCCAGGGGCGGGACAGTCCTCTGGAAACACCATATATTTT. Translated: CASSPGAGQSSGNTIYF.

This clone occurred many times. This chain links TRBV20-1 with TRBJ2-4; no definite D call. The CDR3 consists of 11 residues. Trimming took 3 bases from V and 13 from J, leaving 13 bases between them. Germline-derived CDR1 and CDR2 are DFQATT and SNEGSKA (reference sequence). The CDR3 nucleotides are TGCAGTGCTAGTCTGGGATTCGGCCAGTACTTC. It is translated as CSASLGFGQYF.

This chain joins TRBV5-1 and TRBJ1-5; 10 positions match TRBD1. With 4 bases clipped from V and 1 base from J, the junction kept 5 bases outside the gene matches. The CDR3 is made up of 16 amino acids. Germline-derived CDR1 and CDR2 are SGHRS and YFSETQ. The CDR3 bases are TGCGCCAGCAGCCCCGGGACAGGGGCCAGCAATCAGCCCCAGCATTTT. It specifies CASSPGTGASNQPQHF.

This clone was found a few times. The chain combines TRBV5-4 with TRBJ1-2; perhaps TRBD1 as D (6 bases). Germline lookup yields CDR1 SGHNT and CDR2 YYREEE (reference sequence). The CDR3 totals 14 residues. Trimming pared 5 bases from V and 4 bases from J, leaving 15 bases between. The CDR3 protein is CASSAEGGAYGYTF. In DNA, the CDR3 is TGTGCCAGCAGTGCCGAGGGGGGGGCCTATGGCTACACCTTC.

V usage is TRBV28 and J usage is TRBJ2-1; 8 bases are a match to TRBD1. The CDR3 is 16 residues long. V dropped 1 base and J dropped 8; count of bases not matched to a gene: 10. Germline V gene data show CDR1 as MDHEN and CDR2 as SYDVKM. CDR3 bases: TGTGCCAGCAGTTTATACGGGACAGGTCAAAACTATGAGCAGTTCTTC. This encodes CASSLYGTGQNYEQFF.

This chain links TRBV29-1 with TRBJ2-7; either TRBD1 or TRBD2 may supply D (5 bases each). Deletions cut 1 base from V and 0 bases from J, with 16 bases between. CDR3 size: 16 residues. Germline V gene data show CDR1 as SQVTM and CDR2 as ANQGSEA. In DNA form, the CDR3 reads TGCAGCGTTGAAGGGGGGTCCGGGGCTAGCTCCTACGAGCAGTACTTC. Its protein product is CSVEGGSGASSYEQYF.

The V call is TRBV19, the J call TRBJ2-5, with TRBD1 matching 7 bases. This CDR3 region has 13 residues. Trimming removed 9 bases from V and 5 bases from J; junction bases left unmatched: 9. Germline CDR1 reads LNHDA; CDR2 reads SQIVND (reference sequence). The CDR3 DNA follows: TGTGCCAGCAGACAGGGCTCGGGCGAGACCCAGTACTTC. It codes for CASRQGSGETQYF.

This chain joins TRBV6-5 and TRBJ2-7; D gene ambiguous. The CDR3 spans 15 residues. The V and J ends lost 0 bases and 2 bases respectively, with 11 bases between them. Germline-derived CDR1 and CDR2 are MNHEY and SVGAGI. The CDR3 sequence: CASSYSNGSPYEQYF. The CDR3 region has the DNA TGTGCCAGCAGTTACTCTAACGGCAGCCCCTACGAGCAGTACTTC.

The V gene is TRBV28, the J gene TRBJ2-7, with 9 bases identical to TRBD1. Germline CDR1 and CDR2: MDHEN and SYDVKM. CDR3 length: 15 amino acids. The V segment lost 4 bases and the J segment 2 bases; nucleotides outside the gene matches: 6. CDR3 nucleotide sequence: TGTGCCAGCAGTTCCCCGGGACAGGGCCCCTACGAGCAGTACTTC. Its translation: CASSSPGQGPYEQYF.

The rearrangement uses TRBV6-6 and TRBJ2-1; a possible D gene is TRBD1 (6 bases). CDR1 and CDR2 (germline): MNHNY, SVGAGI (reference sequence). V was shortened by 3 bases and J by 5 bases, with 11 bases between the two germline ends. This CDR3 is built from 14 residues. CDR3 protein: CASSYLGANNEQFF. The CDR3 coding sequence is TGTGCCAGCAGTTATTTGGGGGCGAACAATGAGCAGTTCTTC.

The rearrangement links TRBV2 to TRBJ2-1; 9 bases are shared with TRBD2. Germline V CDR1 and CDR2: SNHLY, FYNNEI. There are 15 residues in the CDR3. The J segment lost 5 bases and the V segment lost 2 bases, leaving 4 bases of the junction unmatched. For the CDR3, the DNA is TGTGCCAGCAGTGAAAGCGGGGGGTCCCACAATGAGCAGTTCTTC. It specifies CASSESGGSHNEQFF.

The V and J genes are TRBV7-6 and TRBJ1-1, with a possible D match to TRBD1 (6 bases). This CDR3 contains 15 residues. Trimming shortened V by 0 bases and J by 1 base, and 9 bases separated the two germline ends. Germline CDR1 reads SGHVS; CDR2 reads FNYEAQ. This CDR3 reads CASSLAGTRNTEAFF. The CDR3 bases are TGTGCCAGCAGCTTAGCAGGGACAAGGAACACTGAAGCTTTCTTT.

The rearrangement joins TRBV6-5 to TRBJ1-1; D call uncertain. CDR1 is MNHEY and CDR2 is SVGAGI in the germline V gene. Trimming pared 2 bases from V and 3 bases from J, leaving 7 bases between. The CDR3 loop spans 13 amino acids. The CDR3 loop is CASSYESYTEAFF. CDR3 nucleotides: TGTGCCAGCAGTTACGAAAGTTACACTGAAGCTTTCTTT.